A single sample gave rise to the 19 T cell receptor beta chains below, sequenced in a study of blood T cell repertoires in COVID-19. Profiling relied on immunoSEQ multiplex PCR, and the TCRdb table lists in-frame clones only, not all of them. The table has 100,000 to 150,000 clones, roughly 88% seen once; the top ten hold roughly 7.6%. Source material: peripheral blood. Receptors were obtained from a man aged 45-60 years with acute or convalescent COVID-19.

This clone has just a few counts. The rearrangement links TRBV6-1 to TRBJ2-1; TRBD2 agrees at 7 bases. The CDR3 is made up of 12 amino acids. V trimming: 8 bases; J trimming: 4 bases; junction bases outside the gene matches: 2. Germline V CDR1 and CDR2: MNHNS, SASEGT. CDR3 loop: CASGTTYNEQFF. In DNA form, the CDR3 reads TGTGCCAGCGGGACTACATACAATGAGCAGTTCTTC.

This chain uses TRBV6-5 with TRBJ1-1; weak D call: TRBD1 (6 bases). Germline V gene sequence: CDR1 MNHEY, CDR2 SVGAGI. Trimming took off 0 bases at V and 5 bases at J, with 16 bases between the two ends. The length of the CDR3 is 16 residues. The CDR3 is CASSYSTGPRGTEAFF. CDR3 in DNA: TGTGCCAGCAGTTACTCGACGGGTCCAAGGGGGACTGAAGCTTTCTTT.

The V and J genes are TRBV24-1 and TRBJ2-1; TRBD2 might be the D (6 bases). This CDR3 region has 12 residues. Germline CDR1 is KGHDR and CDR2 is SFDVKD. V lost 0 bases, J lost 15 bases, and 11 bases lay in between. CDR3 DNA sequence: TGTGCCACCAGTGATTTGGGACGGGAGTGGTTCTTC. It is translated as CATSDLGREWFF.

This clone appeared once. J is TRBJ2-2 and V is TRBV5-1, with D hard to call. The CDR3 has 13 amino acids. The ends were cut back, 4 bases at V and 1 base at J, with 5 bases in the middle. Germline assignment: CDR1 SGHRS and CDR2 YFSETQ. The DNA for the CDR3 is TGCGCCAGCAGCCCGGGGAACACCGGGGAGCTGTTTTTT. Amino acid sequence: CASSPGNTGELFF.

This CDR3 reads CASSGNGAANTGELFF. CDR3 bases: TGTGCCAGCAGCGGGAATGGGGCCGCGAACACCGGGGAGCTGTTTTTT. The chain links TRBV7-2 to TRBJ2-2; a possible D gene is TRBD1 (5 bases). The V end lost 5 bases, the J end lost 0 bases, and 13 bases lay between the germline ends. Per the germline V gene, CDR1 is SGHTA and CDR2 is FQGNSA. The CDR3 contains 16 residues.

This chain connects TRBV19 to TRBJ2-2; D is perhaps TRBD2 (6 bases). V lost 6 bases and J lost 1, with 9 bases in between. CDR1 is LNHDA, CDR2 SQIVND, per germline (reference sequence). This CDR3 has 14 residues. The CDR3 is CASRGGKNTGELFF. The CDR3 nucleotides read TGTGCCAGTAGAGGCGGGAAGAACACCGGGGAGCTGTTTTTT.

The V call is TRBV11-2, the J call TRBJ2-1; TRBD2 matches at 10 bases. Germline assignment: CDR1 SGHAT and CDR2 FQNNGV. J lost 2 bases, V lost 7 bases, and 5 bases had no gene match. This CDR3 region has 15 residues. In DNA, the CDR3 is TGTGCCAGCACCACGGGACTAGCGACCTACAATGAGCAGTTCTTC. Amino acids: CASTTGLATYNEQFF.

This chain's CDR3 is CASSQDPVSNQPQHF. DNA for the CDR3: TGCGCCAGCAGCCAAGATCCCGTTAGCAATCAGCCCCAGCATTTT. The genes are TRBV4-1 and TRBJ1-5, with unresolved D. This CDR3 is built from 15 residues. V gave up 0 bases and J gave up 0 bases, with 6 bases separating them. Germline V gene sequence: CDR1 MGHRA, CDR2 YSYEKL.

This chain's CDR3 is CASRPLARTYEQYF. The CDR3 nucleotides read TGTGCCAGCAGACCCTTGGCCAGGACCTACGAGCAGTACTTC. The chain couples TRBV11-2 to TRBJ2-7; no clear D. This CDR3 is built from 14 residues. The V gene's germline CDR1 is SGHAT and CDR2 FQNNGV. V shed 6 bases and J shed 2 bases, with 14 bases lying between them.

This clone was counted once. This chain connects TRBV5-1 to TRBJ2-7, with 14 bases matching TRBD2. The germline V gene has CDR1 SGHRS and CDR2 YFSETQ. V lost 4 bases and J lost 6; bases outside the gene matches: 6. The CDR3 totals 15 residues. CDR3 DNA sequence: TGCGCCAGCAGCCCGGGACTAGCGGGAGTGTCCGAGCAGTACTTC. Its translation: CASSPGLAGVSEQYF.

The V gene is TRBV27, the J gene TRBJ2-7; TRBD2 agrees at 9 bases. Trimming removed 2 bases from V and 3 bases from J; junction bases left unmatched: 5. CDR3 length: 15 residues. Germline V lookup: CDR1 MNHEY, CDR2 SMNVEV (reference sequence). This chain's CDR3 is CASSLAAGGVYEQYF. The DNA for the CDR3 is TGTGCCAGCAGTTTAGCAGCGGGGGGAGTCTACGAGCAGTACTTC.

As for this clone: Other nucleotide sequences from this sample produce the same CDR3. This chain links TRBV7-2 with TRBJ1-2; 9 bases are shared with TRBD1. This CDR3 is built from 15 residues. V gave up 6 bases and J gave up 5 bases; unmatched junction bases: 10. Per germline, CDR1 SGHTA and CDR2 FQGNSA. DNA of the CDR3: TGTGCCAGCAGTATACAGGGGGCAAGTGATTATGGCTACACCTTC. Encoded protein: CASSIQGASDYGYTF.

A remark on this clone: One junction end disagrees with the germline gene, perhaps due to a read error. The rearrangement uses TRBV27 and TRBJ2-3; D might be TRBD2 (6 bases). CDR1 and CDR2 (germline): MNHEY, SMNVEV (reference sequence). This CDR3 has 14 residues. The chain's CDR3 is CASSLGGGTDTQYF. The CDR3 DNA follows: TGTGCCAGCAGTTTAGGGGGAGGTACAGATACGCAATATTTT.

The gene calls are TRBV5-1 and TRBJ2-7; D is unresolved. The germline V gene encodes CDR1 SGHRS and CDR2 YFSETQ. This CDR3 region has 13 residues. The V gene lost 1 base and the J gene lost 1 base, with 6 bases spanning the gap. CDR3 sequence: CASSLSRSYEQYF. The CDR3 DNA follows: TGCGCCAGCAGCTTGTCGCGATCCTACGAGCAGTACTTC. Full variable domain (remainder filled in from reference TRBV5-1 and TRBJ2-7): KAGVTQTPRYLIKTRGQQVTLSCSPISGHRSVSWYQQTPGQGLQFLFEYFSETQRNKGNFPGRFSGRQFSNSRSEMNVSTLELGDSALYLCASSLSRSYEQYFGPGTRLTVT.

The gene calls are TRBV9 and TRBJ1-3; D is undetermined. The V and J ends lost 0 bases and 2 bases respectively, with 9 bases between them. This CDR3 is 15 amino acids long. Germline CDR1 and CDR2: SGDLS and YYNGEE. The CDR3 nucleotides read TGTGCCAGCAGCGTAGATGTCGGGGCTGGAAACACCATATATTTT. This codes for CASSVDVGAGNTIYF.

Worth noting for this clone: The sample contains more than one DNA sequence encoding this CDR3. The rearrangement links TRBV19 to TRBJ2-5, with 8 bases matching TRBD1. Germline CDR1 LNHDA, CDR2 SQIVND (reference sequence). The CDR3 has 14 amino acids. The trim removed 4 bases at V and 5 bases at J, leaving 6 bases unmatched. The CDR3 is CASSRDRGWETQYF. In DNA form, the CDR3 reads TGTGCCAGTAGTAGAGACAGGGGTTGGGAGACCCAGTACTTC.

This clone was seen just once. At one boundary the junction diverges from the germline segment, which might be a read error. J is TRBJ2-4 and V is TRBV25-1, with no clear D. There are 11 residues in the CDR3. Per the germline V gene, CDR1 is MGHDK and CDR2 is SYGVNS. This chain's CDR3 is CASREFGIQYF. CDR3 sequence (DNA): TGTGCCAGCAGGGAATTCGGCATTCAGTACTTC. Variable domain in full (rest from reference TRBV25-1 and TRBJ2-4): EADIYQTPRYLVIGTGKKITLECSQTMGHDKMYWYQQDPGMELHLIHYSYGVNSTEKGDLSSESTVSRIRTEHFPLTLESARPSHTSQYLCASREFGIQYFGAGTRLSVL.

This chain connects TRBV7-6 to TRBJ1-1, with 8 bases lining up with TRBD1. Germline CDR1 and CDR2: SGHVS and FNYEAQ. The V gene end was trimmed by 1 base and the J gene end by 4 bases; junction bases not matched to a gene: 2. The CDR3 length is 14 residues. CDR3 region: CASSLGQGTTEAFF. The CDR3 region has the DNA TGTGCCAGCAGCTTAGGACAGGGGACCACTGAAGCTTTCTTT.

The V gene is TRBV24-1, the J gene TRBJ2-2, with 7 bases that match TRBD2. The germline V gene encodes CDR1 KGHDR and CDR2 SFDVKD. This CDR3 comprises 14 residues. The ends lost 5 bases at V and 5 bases at J; junction bases unmatched: 4. CDR3 region: CATSGLAATGELFF. CDR3 DNA: TGTGCCACCAGTGGCCTAGCGGCGACCGGGGAGCTGTTTTTT.